What follows are 19 T cell receptor beta chains derived from one specimen sequenced in a study of circulating tumor DNA in untreated peripheral T-cell lymphoma (TCRdb year 2021). To prepare the library, the immunoSEQ multiplex PCR assay was applied. The table was pulled from immuneACCESS by TCRdb, which kept in-frame rearrangements only. Such tables lose some clones; where checked, under half of the loss comes from unresolved V genes, and the rest has no known cause. The sample records some 500 clones, 85% to 90% of which are singletons. The top ten constitute over 0.95% of the sample. Sequencing was done on a sample of cell-free DNA from blood serum. All receptors come from a human donor with peripheral T-cell lymphoma.

CDR3 in amino acids: CASTRGASSTDTQYF. Here the CDR3 DNA reads TGTGCCAGTACGAGGGGGGCCTCTAGCACAGATACGCAGTATTTT. The rearrangement joins TRBV27 to TRBJ2-3; D is perhaps TRBD1 or TRBD2 (6 bases each). The CDR3 is 15 amino acids. CDR1 and CDR2 (germline): MNHEY, SMNVEV (reference sequence). V dropped 9 bases and J dropped 0 bases, with 16 bases sitting between them.

The chain uses TRBV7-2 and TRBJ2-5; 7 bases agree with TRBD1. The CDR3 length is 13 residues. The trim removed 6 bases at V and 4 bases at J, leaving 5 bases unmatched. The germline V gene encodes CDR1 SGHTA and CDR2 FQGNSA. For the CDR3, the DNA is TGTGCCAGCAGTCGAGGGACAGTAGAGACCCAGTACTTC. This codes for CASSRGTVETQYF.

This clone was recorded only once. CDR3 DNA: TGTGCCAGCAGCTTAACCCTAAGGACTAGCGGGGCCGGGGAGCTGTTTTTT. Translating it yields CASSLTLRTSGAGELFF. V is TRBV7-9 and J is TRBJ2-2, with 12 bases matching TRBD2. This CDR3 contains 17 residues. With V trimmed by 2 bases and J by 6 bases, 7 bases remained unmatched. Germline V lookup: CDR1 SEHNR, CDR2 FQNEAQ (reference sequence).

J is TRBJ2-3 and V is TRBV10-3, with D unclear. Germline V gene data show CDR1 as ENHRY and CDR2 as SYGVKD. Trimming stripped 0 bases from V and 2 bases from J, with 0 bases between. This CDR3 contains 12 residues. This CDR3 is CAISESTDTQYF. CDR3 DNA: TGTGCCATCAGTGAGTCCACAGATACGCAGTATTTT.

The rearrangement joins TRBV4-2 to TRBJ2-3; maybe TRBD2 (6 bases). CDR1 is LGHNA and CDR2 is YNFKEQ in the germline V gene. This CDR3 contains 18 residues. V lost 1 base to trimming and J lost 5 bases, with 22 bases between them. DNA for the CDR3: TGTGCCAGCAGCCAAGGACTAGTACCTGGTGGGGGTGGAGATACGCAGTATTTT. It encodes CASSQGLVPGGGGDTQYF.

The CDR3 region is CASSRPGGLAAYNEQFF. As DNA, the CDR3 is TGTGCCAGCAGCCGACCAGGGGGACTAGCGGCCTACAATGAGCAGTTCTTC. V gene TRBV7-6 combines with J gene TRBJ2-1, with 11 positions matching TRBD2. CDR3 size: 17 residues. Unmatched junction bases numbered 8, after V lost 5 bases and J lost 2 bases. The germline gives CDR1 SGHVS, CDR2 FNYEAQ. The variable domain in full, with the rest retrieved from reference TRBV7-6 and TRBJ2-1, is GAGVSQSPRYKVTKRGQDVALRCDPISGHVSLYWYRQALGQGPEFLTYFNYEAQQDKSGLPNDRFSAERPEGSISTLTIQRTEQRDSAMYRCASSRPGGLAAYNEQFFGPGTRLTVL.

This clone was observed a few times. The chain is built from TRBV10-3 and TRBJ1-2; D not resolved. The V end was cut by 0 bases, the J end by 5 bases, with 13 bases between. The CDR3 is 15 amino acids. CDR1 ENHRY and CDR2 SYGVKD come from the germline V gene. The CDR3 coding sequence is TGTGCCATCAGTGAGTCGACGGACGCAGTTTATGGCTACACCTTC. Encoded protein: CAISESTDAVYGYTF.

V usage is TRBV5-1 and J usage is TRBJ1-1; TRBD1 matches at 11 bases. CDR3 size: 15 residues. The germline V gene has CDR1 SGHRS and CDR2 YFSETQ. J was trimmed by 3 bases and V by 6 bases; bases with no gene match: 7. As DNA, the CDR3 is TGCGCCAGCATTATGGACAGGGGGCTTTACACTGAAGCTTTCTTT. As protein: CASIMDRGLYTEAFF.

V and J are TRBV7-2 and TRBJ1-5; 9 bases are a match to TRBD1. The CDR3 runs 15 residues. V lost 5 bases, J lost 2 bases, and 4 bases stayed unmatched. Looked up from germline, CDR1 is SGHTA and CDR2 is FQGNSA. The CDR3 protein is CASSQGQGGNQPQHF. The CDR3 nucleotides read TGTGCCAGCAGCCAGGGACAGGGCGGCAATCAGCCCCAGCATTTT.

This clone was observed a handful of times. This sequence joins TRBV5-6 and TRBJ1-6, with 7 bases lining up with TRBD1. The CDR3 extends over 14 amino acids. Germline V gives CDR1 SGHDT, CDR2 YYEEEE. The junction had 0 bases not matched to a gene; V was cut back by 0 bases and J by 6 bases. The DNA for the CDR3 is TGTGCCAGCAGCTTGGGACAGGGTAATTCACCCCTCCACTTT. It translates to CASSLGQGNSPLHF.

This chain joins TRBV11-2 and TRBJ2-1; 8 bases agree with TRBD2. From germline, CDR1 is SGHAT and CDR2 FQNNGV. Germline trimming cut 4 bases from V and 5 bases from J; bases unmatched to any gene: 4. The CDR3 consists of 14 residues. The CDR3 sequence is CASSSGGRDNEQFF. The DNA for the CDR3 is TGTGCCAGCAGCTCGGGGGGGCGCGACAATGAGCAGTTCTTC.

This clone was detected only a few times. V gene TRBV30 combines with J gene TRBJ1-1, with 7 bases matching TRBD1. Germline CDR1 GTSNPN, CDR2 SVGIG (reference sequence). The CDR3 consists of 13 residues. With V trimmed by 5 bases and J by 8 bases, 11 bases remained unmatched. The CDR3 coding sequence is TGTGCCTGGGAAGGGGACAGCTCGTTGGAAGCTTTCTTT. Translation: CAWEGDSSLEAFF.

This clone was detected only once. The chain combines TRBV5-3 with TRBJ2-2; 7 bases align to TRBD2. TRBV5-3 is an ORF, and what it does is uncertain. This CDR3 contains 14 residues. Trimming took 8 bases from V and 5 from J; bases not matched to a gene: 9. The CDR3 DNA reads as TGTGCCAGCAGCGAAGCGGGGCCAACCGGGGAGCTGTTTTTT. This sequence encodes CASSEAGPTGELFF.

This clone was found once. The CDR3 nucleotides read TGTGCCAGCAGCCCCAGGGGGACCTATGGCTACACCTTC. It specifies CASSPRGTYGYTF. The chain is built from TRBV28 and TRBJ1-2; 7 bases line up with TRBD1. V shed 6 bases, J shed 4 bases, and the junction held 5 bases outside the gene matches. CDR1 and CDR2 (germline): MDHEN, SYDVKM. The CDR3 has 13 amino acids.

The genes are TRBV29-1 and TRBJ2-1; D may be TRBD2 (6 bases). With 3 bases removed from V and 9 bases from J, the gap between germline ends came to 9 bases. Germline CDR1 SQVTM, CDR2 ANQGSEA. CDR3 length: 11 amino acids. CDR3 coding DNA: TGCAGCGTTGAGGAGGGGATTGAGCAGTTCTTC. This encodes CSVEEGIEQFF.

This clone appeared once. The chain uses TRBV6-5 and TRBJ1-5, with a tentative D call TRBD1 (6 bases). Per germline, CDR1 MNHEY and CDR2 SVGAGI. The V gene lost 0 bases and the J gene lost 3 bases, with 12 bases spanning the gap. This CDR3 comprises 16 residues. Written as DNA, the CDR3 is TGTGCCAGCAGTTACTCGGGGGGGGCTGACAATCAGCCCCAGCATTTT. Translated: CASSYSGGADNQPQHF.

The V call is TRBV6-6, the J call TRBJ2-1, with TRBD1 identical over 10 bases. Per germline, CDR1 MNHNY and CDR2 SVGAGI (reference sequence). This CDR3 comprises 16 residues. Trimming at V came to 5 bases and at J to 7 bases, leaving 11 bases not matched to a gene. In nucleotides, the CDR3 is TGTGCCAGCAGTCCAACCGGGACAGGGGTCTCAAATGAGCAGTTCTTC. Translation: CASSPTGTGVSNEQFF.

This sequence joins TRBV4-3 and TRBJ1-4, with no clear D. The CDR3 runs 13 residues. Germline values: CDR1 LGHNA, CDR2 YSLEER. V lost 0 bases and J lost 8, with 7 bases in between. In nucleotides, the CDR3 is TGCGCCAGCAGCCAAGACGTGGAGGAAAAACTGTTTTTT. Translated, it gives CASSQDVEEKLFF.

CDR3 nucleotide sequence: TGTGCCAGCAGCGCGGGGACAGGGGGCACTGAAGCTTTCTTT. Translated: CASSAGTGGTEAFF. The chain links TRBV9 to TRBJ1-1; 11 nucleotides agree with TRBD1. V trimming: 3 bases; J trimming: 4 bases; junction bases outside the gene matches: 2. Looked up from germline, CDR1 is SGDLS and CDR2 is YYNGEE. The CDR3 spans 14 residues.